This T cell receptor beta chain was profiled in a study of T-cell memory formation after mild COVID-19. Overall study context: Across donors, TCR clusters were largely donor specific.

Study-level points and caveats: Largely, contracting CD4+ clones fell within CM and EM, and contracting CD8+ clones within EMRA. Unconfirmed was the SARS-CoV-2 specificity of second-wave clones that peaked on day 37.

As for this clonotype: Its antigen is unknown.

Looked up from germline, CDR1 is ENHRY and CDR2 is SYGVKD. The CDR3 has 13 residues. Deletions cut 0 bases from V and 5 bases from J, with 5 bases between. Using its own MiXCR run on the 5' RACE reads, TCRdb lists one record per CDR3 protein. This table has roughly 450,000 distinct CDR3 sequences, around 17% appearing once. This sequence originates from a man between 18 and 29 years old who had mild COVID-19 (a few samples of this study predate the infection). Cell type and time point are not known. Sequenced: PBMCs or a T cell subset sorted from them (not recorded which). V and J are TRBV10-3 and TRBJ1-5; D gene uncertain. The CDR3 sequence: CAISESQDQPQHF. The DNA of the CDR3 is TGTGCCATCAGTGAGTCCCAAGATCAGCCCCAGCATTTT.